Described below is a single T cell receptor beta chain sequence and its context. These data originate in a study of T cells expressing NK-cell markers. CDR3 length: 14 residues. Germline V lookup: CDR1 SGHDT, CDR2 YYEEEE. TCRdb reanalyzed the 5' RACE reads, giving one entry per CDR3 protein sequence and no DNA. The sample's table shows 500,000 or so distinct CDR3 sequences. The V and J genes are TRBV5-6 and TRBJ2-1; TCRdb designates TRBD1, a call that cannot be tested without DNA. The origin of this receptor is a young man in good health. Sequencing was carried out using blood T cells: a sorted CD56 or NKG2C T cell subset, CD4+ or CD8+ T cells, or bulk PBMC T cells (not recorded which). This CDR3 is CASSLAPRDRVQFF.